Below are 28 T cell receptor beta chains sequenced from a single sample in a study of spatial heterogeneity in lung cancer. The time point: sample taken at primary tumor resection. Unsorted whole RNA from tumor, nontumor lung or frozen PBMC underwent sequencing. One entry per CDR3 protein, called by TCRdb with MiXCR from the 5' RACE reads. Of 80,000 to 95,000 distinct CDR3 sequences in the sample, approximately 8.2% are singletons; the top ten hold roughly 7.2%. Sequences were derived from PBMCs, sampled at surgery. These TCRs come from a male donor with early-stage non-small cell lung cancer.

This chain uses TRBV10-3 with TRBJ2-3; perhaps TRBD2 as D (6 bases). Per the germline V gene, CDR1 is ENHRY and CDR2 is SYGVKD. The CDR3 spans 15 residues. With 3 bases removed from V and 3 bases from J, the gap between germline ends came to 13 bases. Here the CDR3 DNA reads TGTGCCATCAGTGAAGGCCGGGGGAGGACAGATACGCAGTATTTT. Its protein is CAISEGRGRTDTQYF.

The sample holds many counts of this clonotype. The V and J genes are TRBV7-2 and TRBJ1-5, with D hard to call. This CDR3 spans 15 amino acids. From germline, CDR1 is SGHTA and CDR2 FQGNSA. The V end was cut by 3 bases, the J end by 1 base, with 10 bases between. The CDR3 region has the DNA TGTGCCAGCAGCTTTACGGCGATGAGCAATCAGCCCCAGCATTTT. This gives the protein CASSFTAMSNQPQHF.

This clonotype was seen more than once but under ten times. The CDR3 region is CASSEEGKASYEQYF. DNA for the CDR3: TGTGCCAGCAGTGAAGAGGGAAAGGCATCCTACGAGCAGTACTTC. The V and J genes are TRBV2 and TRBJ2-7; D is uncertain. Trimming left V 1 base short and J 1 base short, with 11 bases between. The CDR3 loop spans 15 amino acids. Germline CDR1 and CDR2: SNHLY and FYNNEI.

This chain links TRBV11-3 with TRBJ2-3, with 14 bases identical to TRBD2. V dropped 5 bases and J dropped 2; count of bases not matched to a gene: 3. The germline gives CDR1 SGHNT, CDR2 YENEEA. The CDR3 spans 16 residues. In DNA, the CDR3 is TGTGCCAGCAGCCGACTAGCGGGAGGGCCCACAGATACGCAGTATTTT. Protein sequence: CASSRLAGGPTDTQYF.

This clonotype showed up many times. J is TRBJ2-7 and V is TRBV7-9; 9 bases are a match to TRBD1. The CDR3 spans 14 residues. V lost 8 bases and J lost 3; bases outside the gene matches: 8. The germline CDR1 and CDR2 sequences are SEHNR and FQNEAQ (reference sequence). The CDR3 DNA reads as TGTGCCAGCTCTCCGGGACAGGGATACTACGAGCAGTACTTC. It encodes CASSPGQGYYEQYF.

This clonotype was recorded many times. The chain is built from TRBV3-1 and TRBJ2-5; weak D call: TRBD1 (5 bases). CDR3 length: 16 residues. Germline V lookup: CDR1 LGHDT, CDR2 YNNKEL (reference sequence). Trimming stripped 0 bases from V and 1 base from J, with 12 bases between. CDR3 bases: TGTGCCAGCAGCCAAGAAGGGGCAGGAATCCAAGAGACCCAGTACTTC. Translating it yields CASSQEGAGIQETQYF.

The chain employs TRBV7-2 and TRBJ2-7; 7 bases are a match to TRBD2. The germline V gene encodes CDR1 SGHTA and CDR2 FQGNSA. V shed 5 bases, J shed 0 bases, and the junction held 7 bases outside the gene matches. The CDR3 has 15 residues. In DNA, the CDR3 is TGTGCCAGCAGCCCGGGGGGACTCCTCTCCTACGAGCAGTACTTC. As protein: CASSPGGLLSYEQYF.

This clonotype was recorded many times. The chain joins TRBV29-1 to TRBJ2-3, with 11 bases lining up with TRBD2. Germline values: CDR1 SQVTM, CDR2 ANQGSEA. Trimming cost V 3 bases and J 0 bases; bases outside gene matches: 2. CDR3 size: 15 residues. The CDR3 protein is CSVEASGGSTDTQYF. CDR3 in DNA: TGCAGCGTTGAGGCTAGCGGGGGGAGCACAGATACGCAGTATTTT.

At least ten counts were recorded for this clonotype. The V and J genes are TRBV10-2 and TRBJ1-5; D gene unclear. This CDR3 spans 14 amino acids. V was shortened by 2 bases and J by 3 bases, with 8 bases between the two germline ends. Germline V gene lookup returns CDR1 WSHSY and CDR2 SAAADI. CDR3 sequence: CASSEDFYNQPQHF. In nucleotides, the CDR3 is TGCGCCAGCAGTGAGGACTTTTACAATCAGCCCCAGCATTTT.

Many counts were recorded for this clonotype. The J gene is TRBJ1-6, the V gene TRBV7-3; no firm D call. The germline V gene encodes CDR1 SGHTA and CDR2 FQGTGA. Trimming cost V 2 bases and J 4 bases, with 9 bases left between them. The CDR3 sequence is 15 residues long. The chain's CDR3 is CASSLFEGYNSPLHF. In DNA form, the CDR3 reads TGTGCCAGCAGCTTATTTGAGGGTTATAATTCACCCCTCCACTTT.

Remarks on this clonotype: A much larger clone is a single base away; this may be a read error. The CDR3 DNA reads as TGCGCCAGCAGCTTGTCGAGCGGGAGAACGGATACGCAGTATTTT. This codes for CASSLSSGRTDTQYF. The rearrangement uses TRBV5-1 and TRBJ2-3; the match to TRBD2 covers 8 bases. Germline values: CDR1 SGHRS, CDR2 YFSETQ. This CDR3 has 15 residues. Losses at the gene ends were 1 base for V and 6 bases for J; bases not matched to a gene: 7.

In this sample, this clonotype turned up many times. This sequence joins TRBV20-1 and TRBJ2-7; D is perhaps TRBD2 (5 bases). This CDR3 spans 12 amino acids. Per the germline V gene, CDR1 is DFQATT and CDR2 is SNEGSKA (reference sequence). Trimming took off 3 bases at V and 5 bases at J, with 11 bases between the two ends. CDR3 sequence reads: CSASTGINEQYF. Written as DNA, the CDR3 is TGCAGTGCTAGTACCGGGATCAACGAGCAGTACTTC.

Many counts were recorded for this clonotype. V usage is TRBV5-1 and J usage is TRBJ2-1, with D unclear. The germline gives CDR1 SGHRS, CDR2 YFSETQ. The CDR3 consists of 11 residues. The V end was cut by 0 bases, the J end by 9 bases, with 4 bases between. In DNA, the CDR3 is TGCGCCAGCAGCTTGGACGGTGAGCAGTTCTTC. It is translated as CASSLDGEQFF.

This clonotype showed up just a few times. The chain carries TRBV29-1 and TRBJ1-2; no firm D call. The CDR3 covers 13 residues. V was cut by 7 bases and J by 6 bases, with 18 bases left in between. Germline V gene sequence: CDR1 SQVTM, CDR2 ANQGSEA. The CDR3 sequence is CSAMGGYEDGYTF. The CDR3 DNA reads as TGCAGCGCCATGGGCGGATATGAGGATGGCTACACCTTC.

This clonotype was recorded many times. This chain uses TRBV28 with TRBJ1-3, with D tentatively TRBD1 (6 bases). There are 17 residues in the CDR3. CDR1 and CDR2 (germline): MDHEN, SYDVKM. V lost 2 bases and J 0 bases, leaving 14 bases between the germline ends. The DNA for the CDR3 is TGTGCCAGCAGTTTACCCGGACAGACCTTCTCTGGAAACACCATATATTTT. Protein: CASSLPGQTFSGNTIYF.

The chain employs TRBV5-4 and TRBJ1-1, with TRBD1 as a possible D gene (6 bases). The CDR3 sequence is 16 residues long. The germline V and J ends were trimmed by 4 bases and 0 bases, with 16 bases remaining between them. The V gene's germline CDR1 is SGHNT and CDR2 YYREEE (reference sequence). The CDR3 nucleotides are TGTGCCAGCAGCCCCCGGGGGGCACCCATGAACACTGAAGCTTTCTTT. Its translation is CASSPRGAPMNTEAFF.

This clonotype occurred a few times. The chain carries TRBV10-3 and TRBJ1-1; a possible D gene is TRBD1 (5 bases). Trimming stripped 0 bases from V and 1 base from J, with 9 bases between. Germline V gives CDR1 ENHRY, CDR2 SYGVKD. This CDR3 comprises 15 residues. CDR3: CAISESTGENTEAFF. Written as DNA, the CDR3 is TGTGCCATCAGTGAGTCGACGGGGGAGAACACTGAAGCTTTCTTT.

This clonotype was detected only a few times. This chain connects TRBV7-9 to TRBJ2-5, with D perhaps assigned TRBD1 or TRBD2 (6 bases each). The CDR3 covers 14 residues. Germline V gene lookup returns CDR1 SEHNR and CDR2 FQNEAQ (reference sequence). The V and J ends lost 3 bases and 3 bases respectively, with 11 bases between them. The CDR3 protein is CASSFGGQKETQYF. CDR3 DNA: TGTGCCAGCAGCTTCGGGGGCCAGAAAGAGACCCAGTACTTC.

This clonotype was detected ten times or more. This sequence joins TRBV11-2 and TRBJ2-7, with D perhaps matching TRBD2 (6 bases). The V gene lost 1 base and the J gene lost 5 bases, with 12 bases spanning the gap. The CDR3 has 14 residues. Germline CDR1 reads SGHAT; CDR2 reads FQNNGV. This CDR3 reads CASSLAGSKDEQYF. In DNA, the CDR3 is TGTGCCAGCAGCTTAGCCGGGAGTAAGGACGAGCAGTACTTC.

V gene TRBV20-1 combines with J gene TRBJ2-1, with D possibly matching TRBD2 (5 bases). Per the germline V gene, CDR1 is DFQATT and CDR2 is SNEGSKA (reference sequence). V gave up 5 bases and J gave up 7 bases, with 9 bases separating them. The CDR3 has 11 amino acids. The CDR3 DNA reads TGCAGTGCTGGCGTAGCGAATGAGCAGTTCTTC. Amino acid sequence: CSAGVANEQFF.

This clonotype was seen at least ten times. The chain is built from TRBV11-2 and TRBJ2-2; 7 nucleotides align to TRBD2. Looked up from germline, CDR1 is SGHAT and CDR2 is FQNNGV. Trimming cost V 3 bases and J 3 bases; bases outside gene matches: 4. The CDR3 covers 15 residues. CDR3 in amino acids: CASSLGSGYTGELFF. The DNA of the CDR3 is TGTGCCAGCAGCTTGGGTAGCGGGTACACCGGGGAGCTGTTTTTT.

Only a few counts were recorded for this clonotype. The chain joins TRBV2 to TRBJ2-5; no clear D gene. The CDR3 consists of 12 residues. The V end lost 2 bases, the J end lost 5 bases, and 6 bases lay between the germline ends. The germline CDR1 and CDR2 sequences are SNHLY and FYNNEI. The chain's CDR3 is CASSESGETQYF. The CDR3 DNA reads TGTGCCAGCAGTGAAAGTGGGGAGACCCAGTACTTC.

This chain links TRBV5-1 with TRBJ1-5, with unresolved D. The CDR3 loop spans 15 amino acids. CDR1 and CDR2 from the germline V gene are SGHRS and YFSETQ. V lost 0 bases to trimming and J lost 5 bases, with 12 bases between them. The CDR3: CASSLVGPADQPQHF. Written as DNA, the CDR3 is TGCGCCAGCAGCTTGGTTGGGCCAGCTGATCAGCCCCAGCATTTT.

This chain joins TRBV7-2 and TRBJ2-3; TRBD2 aligns across 10 bases. Trimming took 2 bases from V and 4 from J; bases not matched to a gene: 6. The CDR3 loop spans 16 amino acids. Germline V gene lookup returns CDR1 SGHTA and CDR2 FQGNSA. This chain's CDR3 is CASSLLAGAVADTQYF. The CDR3 DNA follows: TGTGCCAGCAGCTTACTAGCGGGGGCGGTCGCAGATACGCAGTATTTT.

In this sample, this clonotype turned up a few times. The genes are TRBV4-3 and TRBJ1-1; no clear D gene. The germline CDR1 and CDR2 sequences are LGHNA and YSLEER. Between the trimmed V and J ends, which lost 4 bases and 3 bases, there was a span of 9 bases. This CDR3 is built from 13 residues. CDR3 bases: TGCGCCAGCAGCCGAGAGATATACACTGAAGCTTTCTTT. Its protein is CASSREIYTEAFF.

The V and J genes are TRBV5-1 and TRBJ1-5; a weak D match, TRBD1 (6 bases). V was trimmed by 4 bases and J by 0 bases, leaving 11 bases between them. The CDR3 is 15 residues long. Germline CDR1 and CDR2: SGHRS and YFSETQ. CDR3 in DNA: TGCGCCAGCAGCGCGGACAGCTCTAGCAATCAGCCCCAGCATTTT. Translation gives CASSADSSSNQPQHF. Filled out from reference TRBV5-1 and TRBJ1-5, the complete variable domain reads KAGVTQTPRYLIKTRGQQVTLSCSPISGHRSVSWYQQTPGQGLQFLFEYFSETQRNKGNFPGRFSGRQFSNSRSEMNVSTLELGDSALYLCASSADSSSNQPQHFGDGTRLSIL.

This clonotype was seen many times. The chain uses TRBV20-1 and TRBJ2-1; D may correspond to TRBD1 or TRBD2 (6 bases each). V was pared by 0 bases and J by 6 bases, with 15 bases between. CDR1 is DFQATT and CDR2 is SNEGSKA in the germline V gene (reference sequence). This CDR3 has 15 amino acids. CDR3 nucleotide sequence: TGCAGTGCTAGAGAATCGGGGGCAGGGCGCAATGAGCAGTTCTTC. Amino acids: CSARESGAGRNEQFF.

This clonotype has more than one count but fewer than ten. The chain has TRBV20-1 and TRBJ2-7; a possible D gene is TRBD2 (5 bases). Germline values: CDR1 DFQATT, CDR2 SNEGSKA (reference sequence). The CDR3 is 13 residues long. With 0 bases removed from V and 1 base from J, the gap between germline ends came to 7 bases. The CDR3 spells CSARDTRSYEQYF. The CDR3 DNA reads TGCAGTGCTAGAGATACTAGGTCCTACGAGCAGTACTTC.